The 17 T cell receptor beta chains below were found in one sample sequenced in a study of vaccination and CD4 T cells after COVID-19. Their specific antigens are unknown. Sample treatment: approximately nine-day PBMC culture with coronavirus spike peptide pools or control peptides (ViraFEST assay). Scientists ran DNA taken from cultured CD4+ T cells through the Oncomine TCR Beta short-read assay for sequencing. Each CDR3 protein gets one entry after TCRdb re-called the PCR reads with MiXCR. This repertoire shows around 20,000 distinct CDR3 sequences, roughly 55% found once; its top ten account for 9% to 10%. Specimen: CD4+ T cells from blood, cultured in vitro, collected after SARS-CoV-2 vaccination. Source of these receptors: a human donor who had recovered from COVID-19.

This clonotype was observed a handful of times. The CDR3 region has the DNA TGTGCCAGCAGTAGTCCGGGACAGGGGACCTCCTACGAGCAGTACTTC. This codes for CASSSPGQGTSYEQYF. This sequence joins TRBV27 and TRBJ2-7, with 10 positions matching TRBD1. Germline V gene sequence: CDR1 MNHEY, CDR2 SMNVEV (reference sequence). The CDR3 is 16 amino acids. Germline trimming cut 5 bases from V and 0 bases from J; bases unmatched to any gene: 7.

J is TRBJ1-1 and V is TRBV7-2, with TRBD1 as a possible D gene (6 bases). The CDR3 runs 19 residues. V was pared by 5 bases and J by 0 bases, with 25 bases between. Germline loops: CDR1 SGHTA, CDR2 FQGNSA. In DNA, the CDR3 is TGTGCCAGCAGCCGCATAGTTGAGCTTCGGGACAAAATGAACACTGAAGCTTTCTTT. It codes for CASSRIVELRDKMNTEAFF.

The CDR3 DNA sequence: TGCAGTGCTAGAGATTGGGGACAGGGGGCGTATGAAAAACTGTTTTTT. Translating gives CSARDWGQGAYEKLFF. V gene TRBV20-1 combines with J gene TRBJ1-4; 12 nucleotides align to TRBD1. The germline gives CDR1 DFQATT, CDR2 SNEGSKA (reference sequence). CDR3 size: 16 residues. V shed 0 bases and J 6 bases; nucleotides not matched to a gene: 5.

The chain has TRBV19 and TRBJ2-1; TRBD2 matches 10 bases. V shed 6 bases, J shed 8 bases, and the junction held 10 bases outside the gene matches. CDR1 LNHDA and CDR2 SQIVND come from the germline V gene (reference sequence). This CDR3 has 15 amino acids. In DNA, the CDR3 is TGTGCCAGTAGCCCAGGGGTAGCGGGAGGCCATGAGCAGTTCTTC. This codes for CASSPGVAGGHEQFF.

This chain uses TRBV11-2 with TRBJ2-6; D ambiguous. V was clipped by 5 bases and J by 2 bases, with 16 bases between them. The germline gives CDR1 SGHAT, CDR2 FQNNGV. The CDR3 runs to 17 residues. In DNA form, the CDR3 reads TGTGCCAGCAGCACCTTACTCAAACAGACTGGGGCCAACGTCCTGACTTTC. Protein sequence: CASSTLLKQTGANVLTF.

This clonotype was seen only a few times. The chain joins TRBV20-1 to TRBJ2-5, with 9 bases that match TRBD2. Unmatched junction bases numbered 6, after V lost 6 bases and J lost 4 bases. This CDR3 spans 13 amino acids. Germline V gives CDR1 DFQATT, CDR2 SNEGSKA (reference sequence). The CDR3 spells CSASGRRGETQYF. In DNA form, the CDR3 reads TGCAGTGCGAGCGGGAGGAGGGGAGAGACCCAGTACTTC.

The rearrangement joins TRBV6-1 to TRBJ2-2, with D possibly being TRBD2 (5 bases). Germline-derived CDR1 and CDR2 are MNHNS and SASEGT. The CDR3 has 15 amino acids. V dropped 6 bases and J dropped 2 bases, with 13 bases sitting between them. The CDR3: CASRSGRGNTGELFF. In nucleotides, the CDR3 is TGTGCCAGCAGAAGCGGACGGGGAAACACCGGGGAGCTGTTTTTT.

This clonotype was detected a few times. J is TRBJ1-2 and V is TRBV7-2, with 7 bases that match TRBD1. This CDR3 contains 16 residues. The V segment lost 5 bases and the J segment 8 bases; nucleotides outside the gene matches: 17. Germline loops: CDR1 SGHTA, CDR2 FQGNSA. CDR3 sequence reads: CASSPGGRQGLEGYTF. In nucleotides, the CDR3 is TGTGCCAGCAGCCCCGGAGGAAGACAGGGCTTGGAGGGCTACACCTTC.

This sequence joins TRBV28 and TRBJ2-7; 11 bases agree with TRBD1. The germline gives CDR1 MDHEN, CDR2 SYDVKM. With 2 bases clipped from V and 2 bases from J, the junction kept 8 bases outside the gene matches. This CDR3 region has 17 residues. CDR3 bases: TGTGCCAGCAGTTTAGGTCCGGGACAGGGGGTTACCTACGAGCAGTACTTC. Residues: CASSLGPGQGVTYEQYF.

V usage is TRBV7-9 and J usage is TRBJ2-2; a weak D match, TRBD2 (6 bases). Trimming shortened V by 2 bases and J by 3 bases, and 10 bases separated the two germline ends. This CDR3 is 15 amino acids long. Germline CDR1 and CDR2: SEHNR and FQNEAQ (reference sequence). The CDR3 sequence is CASSLTRDYTGELFF. The DNA of the CDR3 is TGTGCCAGCAGCTTAACGCGGGATTACACCGGGGAGCTGTTTTTT.

This chain joins TRBV6-2 or TRBV6-3 and TRBJ2-7, with TRBD2 matching 12 bases. J was trimmed by 9 bases and V by 6 bases; bases with no gene match: 9. The CDR3 runs to 14 residues. Germline CDR1 MNHEY, CDR2 SVGEGT. CDR3 nucleotides: TGTGCCAGCAGACAACTCCTAGCGGGAGGGAGGCAGTACTTC. Translation: CASRQLLAGGRQYF.

A few counts support this clonotype. The chain combines TRBV30 with TRBJ2-7; the D is unclear. The CDR3 extends over 12 amino acids. From germline, CDR1 is GTSNPN and CDR2 SVGIG (reference sequence). The germline V and J ends were trimmed by 1 base and 3 bases, with 7 bases remaining between them. The CDR3 loop is CAWSGNNYEQYF. CDR3 DNA sequence: TGTGCCTGGAGTGGAAATAACTACGAGCAGTACTTC.

This clonotype appeared a few times. The chain recombines TRBV7-9 with TRBJ2-7; D is possibly TRBD2 (5 bases). The CDR3 extends over 18 amino acids. V shed 5 bases and J shed 5 bases, with 28 bases lying between them. Germline-derived CDR1 and CDR2 are SEHNR and FQNEAQ (reference sequence). This CDR3 is CASSQSLIRAGKADEQYF. The CDR3 coding sequence is TGTGCCAGCAGCCAATCTTTAATTCGGGCGGGCAAGGCGGACGAGCAGTACTTC.

The chain recombines TRBV11-1 with TRBJ1-1; D perhaps matches TRBD1 (5 bases). The V end was cut by 5 bases, the J end by 1 base, with 8 bases between. This CDR3 comprises 13 residues. The germline V gene encodes CDR1 SGHAT and CDR2 FQDESV (reference sequence). The CDR3 region has the DNA TGTGCCAGCAGCCAAGGACAGAACACTGAAGCTTTCTTT. Translated: CASSQGQNTEAFF. Full variable domain (outside the CDR3, taken from reference TRBV11-1 and TRBJ1-1): EAEVAQSPRYKITEKSQAVAFWCDPISGHATLYWYRQILGQGPELLVQFQDESVVDDSQLPKDRFSAERLKGVDSTLKIQPAELGDSAMYLCASSQGQNTEAFFGQGTRLTVV.

This clonotype was found once. The chain joins TRBV19 to TRBJ2-7; 12 nucleotides align to TRBD1. J gave up 2 bases and V 5 bases, and 10 bases lay outside the gene matches. Germline V lookup: CDR1 LNHDA, CDR2 SQIVND (reference sequence). The CDR3 loop spans 17 amino acids. CDR3 nucleotides: TGTGCCAGTAGTGCCAACCTGGGACAGGGGGCCACCTACGAGCAGTACTTC. Amino acids: CASSANLGQGATYEQYF.

This clonotype came up a few times. The chain couples TRBV19 to TRBJ1-1; D remains unclear. CDR1 is LNHDA and CDR2 is SQIVND in the germline V gene (reference sequence). This CDR3 contains 15 residues. Trimming shortened V by 2 bases and J by 4 bases, and 14 bases separated the two germline ends. The CDR3 bases are TGTGCCAGTAGTATAAACGGGTGGCGGTCCACTGAAGCTTTCTTT. It specifies CASSINGWRSTEAFF.

The rearrangement links TRBV20-1 to TRBJ2-7, with 10 positions matching TRBD1. Germline V gene lookup returns CDR1 DFQATT and CDR2 SNEGSKA (reference sequence). Trimming at V came to 4 bases and at J to 4 bases, leaving 4 bases not matched to a gene. The CDR3 sequence is 13 residues long. The CDR3 DNA reads as TGCAGTGCTACCGGGGACAGGGGATACGAGCAGTACTTC. This sequence encodes CSATGDRGYEQYF.